The entry that follows covers one T cell receptor (beta chain) sequence. The sample comes from a study of blood T cell repertoires in COVID-19. Study-wide context: T cells, B-cell-depleted T cells, or PBMCs provided the cDNA or gDNA that served as material.

Original data processing: Estimation of nucleated cell counts was performed using reference gene primer amplification. The repertoire was sequenced with immunoSEQ multiplex PCR; TCRdb's copy has only in-frame clones and lacks some. V and J calls and clone size are those listed in that table; D and trimming were worked out from the DNA. The sample lists 140,000 or so clones, more than 80% occurring once. The CDR3 extends over 14 amino acids. The rearrangement joins TRBV1 to TRBJ1-2; no check of the table's D call, TRBD1, against the DNA was made. TRBV1 is a pseudogene. Sequencing was done on a sample of peripheral blood. The source is a woman of 80 years or more with acute or convalescent COVID-19. The CDR3 is CTSSPCIAGFGYTF. CDR3 nucleotides: TGCACCAGCAGCCCTTGTATTGCAGGGTTTGGCTACACCTTC.